This T cell receptor (beta chain) was found in a study of blood T cell repertoires in COVID-19. Profiling relied on immunoSEQ multiplex PCR, and the TCRdb table lists in-frame clones only, not all of them. The data contain roughly 180,000 clones, roughly 85% of them seen just once; the ten biggest clones take up around 18%. The source of this sequence is a man aged 60 to 69 who had recovered from COVID-19. Sequencing was carried out using PBMCs or T cells enriched from blood (not recorded which).

CDR3 bases: TGTGCCATCAGTGATAGGGGCCGGCCAGATACGCAGTATTTT. It translates to CAISDRGRPDTQYF. The J gene is TRBJ2-3, the V gene TRBV10-3; a weak D match, TRBD1 (5 bases). Germline CDR1 and CDR2: ENHRY and SYGVKD. This CDR3 contains 14 residues. V was trimmed by 3 bases and J by 4 bases, leaving 11 bases between them.